A single sample gave rise to the 2 T cell receptor beta chains below, sequenced in a study of T cells after posttransplantation cyclophosphamide. TCRdb's table, derived via immunoSEQ multiplex PCR, lists solely in-frame clones and lacks some. The sample holds 35,000 to 40,000 clones, around 80% seen once. Treatment was busulfan-fludarabine conditioning, a marrow graft, and cyclophosphamide on days +3 and +4. This specimen consisted of CD4+ T cells sorted from blood, obtained 1,800 to 2,000 days after a stem cell transplant with posttransplant cyclophosphamide. These receptors all stem from a female patient between 40 and 50 years old who received an allogeneic stem cell transplant from a related donor, was CMV-positive, and had no GVHD. The graft donor may account for some of the T cells.

The J gene is TRBJ1-4, the V gene TRBV9; D unclear. Germline values: CDR1 SGDLS, CDR2 YYNGEE. V gave up 4 bases and J gave up 6 bases, with 16 bases separating them. CDR3 length equals 15 residues. The CDR3 coding sequence is TGTGCCAGCAGCCGATCTGTTCGGGATGATGAAAAACTGTTTTTT. Protein: CASSRSVRDDEKLFF.

This clone was counted a few times. This sequence joins TRBV29-1 and TRBJ2-7; 7 bases are shared with TRBD2. Germline CDR1 and CDR2: SQVTM and ANQGSEA. V was pared by 4 bases and J by 2 bases, with 5 bases of the junction left unmatched. This CDR3 contains 13 residues. CDR3 amino acids: CSVGAGRTYEQYF. As DNA, the CDR3 is TGCAGCGTTGGGGCCGGGAGGACCTACGAGCAGTACTTC.